The T cell receptor (beta chain) under discussion was sequenced for a study of CD8+CD57+ T cells in acquired aplastic anemia. This CDR3 spans 15 amino acids. Germline V gene data show CDR1 as SGHVS and CDR2 as FNYEAQ. V was shortened by 2 bases and J by 7 bases, with 12 bases between the two germline ends. All patients picked for sequencing had shown, by flow cytometry, an expansion of CD8+CD57+ cells. Receipt of therapy had not occurred in any patient by the time of blood sampling. TCR beta VDJ combinations and CDR3 sequences were profiled from genomic DNA. TCRdb itself ran the reads through MiXCR, one entry per CDR3 protein. Of under 200,000 distinct CDR3 sequences in the sample, less than 60% were seen once. This clonotype was seen only a few times.

V gene TRBV7-6 combines with J gene TRBJ1-6; D gene unclear. The TCR was taken from a human donor with aplastic anemia. The sequencing input was sorted CD4+, CD8+, or CD8+CD57+ T cells (not recorded which) from PBMCs. This chain's CDR3 is CASSLLRTSNSPLHF. CDR3 sequence (DNA): TGTGCCAGCAGCTTATTACGGACCTCCAATTCACCCCTCCACTTT.